This entry lists 25 T cell receptor beta chains sequenced from one sample in a study of blood T cell repertoires in COVID-19 (dated by TCRdb to about 2020). Library construction relied on the immunoSEQ multiplex PCR assay. Entries here come from immuneACCESS through TCRdb and include only in-frame sequences with V and J called. Some clones fail to appear in such tables; in the studies checked, an unresolved V gene covers under half of the shortfall, and the cause of the remainder is unknown. Recorded for this sample are 190,000 or so clones; roughly 88% of them occurred a single time. 7.5% to 10% of the sample is taken by the ten largest. Sequencing was carried out using peripheral blood. These receptors came from a woman of 80 years or more with acute or convalescent COVID-19.

In its sample, this clone was seen once. The chain links TRBV19 to TRBJ1-1; 7 bases line up with TRBD1. V shed 5 bases and J 2 bases; nucleotides not matched to a gene: 5. The CDR3 has 14 residues. CDR1 and CDR2 from the germline V gene are LNHDA and SQIVND (reference sequence). The CDR3 loop reads CASSPRDRNTEAFF. In DNA, the CDR3 is TGTGCCAGTAGTCCCAGGGACAGAAACACTGAAGCTTTCTTT.

The chain couples TRBV14 to TRBJ1-1; D might be TRBD1 (6 bases). Trimming removed 4 bases at V and 4 bases at J, with 19 bases between. The CDR3 sequence is 16 residues long. CDR1 is SGHDN, CDR2 FVKESK, per germline. The CDR3 sequence is CASSLGTPNSGTEAFF. CDR3 DNA sequence: TGTGCCAGCAGCCTGGGGACACCGAATTCGGGCACTGAAGCTTTCTTT.

The gene calls are TRBV5-4 and TRBJ2-7; D might be TRBD2 (7 bases). This CDR3 comprises 15 residues. Germline lookup yields CDR1 SGHNT and CDR2 YYREEE (reference sequence). V lost 7 bases to trimming and J lost 0 bases, with 17 bases between them. This chain's CDR3 is CASGREGGSSYEQYF. The CDR3 nucleotides read TGTGCCAGCGGGAGGGAGGGGGGCAGCTCCTACGAGCAGTACTTC.

CDR3 in DNA: TGTGCCAGCAGTTCCCTAGCGGGAGTGACCGGGGAGCTGTTTTTT. This codes for CASSSLAGVTGELFF. The genes are TRBV27 and TRBJ2-2; TRBD2 matches at 10 bases. Germline V lookup: CDR1 MNHEY, CDR2 SMNVEV (reference sequence). This CDR3 spans 15 amino acids. The J segment lost 5 bases and the V segment lost 4 bases, leaving 4 bases of the junction unmatched.

This clone was found once. The chain is built from TRBV6-5 and TRBJ2-3; D is unresolved. The V end was cut by 6 bases, the J end by 3 bases, with 4 bases between. Looked up from germline, CDR1 is MNHEY and CDR2 is SVGAGI. The CDR3 totals 11 residues. CDR3 sequence (DNA): TGTGCCAGCAGGTTAACAGATACGCAGTATTTT. Translating gives CASRLTDTQYF.

The V gene is TRBV5-1, the J gene TRBJ2-7, with TRBD2 identical over 13 bases. The germline CDR1 and CDR2 sequences are SGHRS and YFSETQ. The junction had 0 bases not matched to a gene; V was cut back by 0 bases and J by 3 bases. The CDR3 has 15 amino acids. The CDR3 region is CASSLGTSGGYEQYF. In DNA form, the CDR3 reads TGCGCCAGCAGCTTGGGGACTAGCGGGGGCTACGAGCAGTACTTC.

This clone was counted between two and nine times. The J gene is TRBJ1-5, the V gene TRBV5-1; a weak D match, TRBD1 (5 bases). Per the germline V gene, CDR1 is SGHRS and CDR2 is YFSETQ. Trimming stripped 4 bases from V and 1 base from J, with 12 bases between. The CDR3 totals 15 residues. CDR3 sequence (DNA): TGCGCCAGCAGCGCCTGGGGGGACAGCAATCAGCCCCAGCATTTT. It is translated as CASSAWGDSNQPQHF. Filled out from reference TRBV5-1 and TRBJ1-5, the complete variable domain reads KAGVTQTPRYLIKTRGQQVTLSCSPISGHRSVSWYQQTPGQGLQFLFEYFSETQRNKGNFPGRFSGRQFSNSRSEMNVSTLELGDSALYLCASSAWGDSNQPQHFGDGTRLSIL.

The chain has TRBV5-4 and TRBJ2-5; 7 positions match TRBD1. V dropped 2 bases and J dropped 6; count of bases not matched to a gene: 4. Germline lookup yields CDR1 SGHNT and CDR2 YYREEE (reference sequence). The CDR3 contains 13 residues. As DNA, the CDR3 is TGTGCCAGCAGCTTCACAGGGGAAAAGACCCAGTACTTC. This sequence encodes CASSFTGEKTQYF.

V usage is TRBV11-2 and J usage is TRBJ2-5; D might be TRBD1 (5 bases). V lost 1 base, J lost 4 bases, and 13 bases lay in between. CDR3 length: 15 amino acids. CDR1 SGHAT and CDR2 FQNNGV come from the germline V gene. DNA of the CDR3: TGTGCCAGCAGCTTAGGACCCACTGGGGCAGAGACCCAGTACTTC. Its protein is CASSLGPTGAETQYF.

This clone was seen once. The chain uses TRBV27 and TRBJ1-4; 8 bases agree with TRBD1. CDR1 and CDR2 (germline): MNHEY, SMNVEV (reference sequence). CDR3 size: 14 residues. V lost 2 bases to trimming and J lost 7 bases; unmatched junction nucleotides: 3. The CDR3, as DNA: TGTGCCAGCAGTTTACAGGGGGCTCGTGAAAAACTGTTTTTT. This translates into CASSLQGAREKLFF.

This clone was seen only a few times. This chain uses TRBV19 with TRBJ1-2; 8 positions agree with TRBD1. Germline CDR1 and CDR2: LNHDA and SQIVND (reference sequence). The CDR3 length is 11 residues. The V and J ends lost 9 bases and 8 bases, in that order; junction bases with no gene match: 5. The CDR3 reads CASQGARGYTF. In nucleotides, the CDR3 is TGTGCCAGCCAGGGGGCTCGAGGCTACACCTTC.

The V call is TRBV15, the J call TRBJ1-1; possibly TRBD1 for D (6 bases). CDR3 length equals 13 residues. Germline V gene lookup returns CDR1 LNHNV and CDR2 YYDKDF (reference sequence). Trimming stripped 1 base from V and 10 bases from J, with 13 bases between. CDR3: CATSRGVGRGAFF. The CDR3 coding sequence is TGTGCCACCAGCAGAGGAGTTGGCAGGGGAGCTTTCTTT.

The chain carries TRBV5-6 and TRBJ2-3; 7 nucleotides align to TRBD1. Unmatched junction bases numbered 14, after V lost 5 bases and J lost 2 bases. CDR3 size: 17 residues. Per the germline V gene, CDR1 is SGHDT and CDR2 is YYEEEE. The CDR3 nucleotides read TGTGCCAGCAGACTCGTGGGACAGACACAAAACACAGATACGCAGTATTTT. This sequence encodes CASRLVGQTQNTDTQYF.

The chain carries TRBV6-2 or TRBV6-3 and TRBJ1-2, with D uncertain. The CDR3 length is 16 residues. V gave up 7 bases and J gave up 5 bases, with 23 bases separating them. The germline V gene has CDR1 MNHEY and CDR2 SVGEGT. CDR3 bases: TGTGCCAGCAATTATGATCCGGAGTTCAGTGTTTATGGCTACACCTTC. Translating gives CASNYDPEFSVYGYTF.

V is TRBV6-5 and J is TRBJ2-2, with a tentative D call TRBD1 (5 bases). Germline V gives CDR1 MNHEY, CDR2 SVGAGI. This CDR3 is built from 15 residues. Between the trimmed V and J ends, which lost 8 bases and 6 bases, there was a span of 19 bases. Here the CDR3 reads CASLQYGHNPGELFF. The CDR3 DNA is TGTGCCAGCCTCCAATACGGACATAACCCCGGGGAGCTGTTTTTT.

The V and J genes are TRBV4-2 and TRBJ2-7; 12 nucleotides align to TRBD2. Germline V gives CDR1 LGHNA, CDR2 YNFKEQ. CDR3 length equals 13 residues. Trimming removed 0 bases from V and 9 bases from J; junction bases left unmatched: 0. This CDR3 is CASSQETSGGQYF. CDR3 DNA sequence: TGTGCCAGCAGCCAAGAGACTAGCGGGGGGCAGTACTTC.

The rearrangement links TRBV10-2 to TRBJ1-1; tentatively, D is TRBD1 (6 bases). In germline, CDR1 is WSHSY, CDR2 SAAADI. There are 14 residues in the CDR3. Trimming left V 6 bases short and J 4 bases short, with 15 bases between. DNA of the CDR3: TGCGCCAGCAGAGGGGGATTTGAGATCACTGAAGCTTTCTTT. It specifies CASRGGFEITEAFF.

The V call is TRBV5-6, the J call TRBJ2-2; D is perhaps TRBD2 (7 bases). The V gene's germline CDR1 is SGHDT and CDR2 YYEEEE. The CDR3 loop spans 17 amino acids. V was pared by 5 bases and J by 5 bases, with 22 bases between. CDR3 region: CASSPGRGAWLTGELFF. Here the CDR3 DNA reads TGTGCCAGCAGTCCGGGACGGGGGGCATGGTTGACCGGGGAGCTGTTTTTT.

The rearrangement links TRBV5-1 to TRBJ2-1; the D gene is possibly TRBD2 (5 bases). The V gene's germline CDR1 is SGHRS and CDR2 YFSETQ. This CDR3 has 13 residues. Deletions cut 0 bases from V and 8 bases from J, with 9 bases between. CDR3 sequence (DNA): TGCGCCAGCAGCTTGGGGGCCGGGGATGAGCAGTTCTTC. Its protein is CASSLGAGDEQFF.

The chain carries TRBV11-2 and TRBJ1-2; maybe TRBD1 (5 bases). Germline loops: CDR1 SGHAT, CDR2 FQNNGV. The length of the CDR3 is 14 residues. The germline V and J ends were trimmed by 8 bases and 2 bases, with 15 bases remaining between them. The CDR3 coding sequence is TGTGCCAGCCAATCCGGGGGTAGGAACTATGGCTACACCTTC. Protein: CASQSGGRNYGYTF.

The chain is built from TRBV15 and TRBJ2-7, with 12 bases matching TRBD2. This CDR3 region has 15 residues. Germline trimming cut 0 bases from V and 7 bases from J; bases unmatched to any gene: 4. Germline V CDR1 and CDR2: LNHNV, YYDKDF (reference sequence). The CDR3 bases are TGTGCCACCAGCAGAGATCTAGCGGGGGGGCGAGAGCAGTACTTC. Its translation: CATSRDLAGGREQYF.

The chain carries TRBV3-1 (or the pseudogene TRBV3-2) and TRBJ2-2; D may be TRBD1 (6 bases). This CDR3 has 15 residues. Trimming left V 4 bases short and J 4 bases short, with 13 bases between. From germline, CDR1 is LGHDT and CDR2 YNNKEL (reference sequence). CDR3 in amino acids: CASSRDPGVTGELFF. CDR3 nucleotide sequence: TGTGCCAGCAGCCGCGATCCAGGGGTCACCGGGGAGCTGTTTTTT.

CDR3 protein: CAWAGTRSYEQYF. The DNA for the CDR3 is TGTGCCTGGGCCGGGACAAGGTCCTACGAGCAGTACTTC. V is TRBV30 and J is TRBJ2-7, with D possibly matching TRBD1 (6 bases). V lost 5 bases, J lost 1 base, and 12 bases lay in between. The germline V gene encodes CDR1 GTSNPN and CDR2 SVGIG (reference sequence). CDR3 length equals 13 residues.

This chain links TRBV4-3 with TRBJ1-2, with 7 bases matching TRBD1. Looked up from germline, CDR1 is LGHNA and CDR2 is YSLEER. The CDR3 loop spans 16 amino acids. With V trimmed by 0 bases and J by 3 bases, 7 bases remained unmatched. The CDR3 DNA follows: TGCGCCAGCAGCCAAGAAGTCGCCAGGGGGGACTATGGCTACACCTTC. Its translation: CASSQEVARGDYGYTF.

The rearrangement links TRBV19 to TRBJ2-7; 11 bases are shared with TRBD2. V was clipped by 8 bases and J by 1 base; unmatched bases: 7. The CDR3 extends over 15 amino acids. Germline CDR1 and CDR2: LNHDA and SQIVND (reference sequence). CDR3 bases: TGTGCCAGTGGGACTAGCGGTTACTTTTCCTACGAGCAGTACTTC. It translates to CASGTSGYFSYEQYF.